This T cell receptor beta chain comes out of a study of cytomegalovirus exposure and HLA in healthy donors. Vbeta (60) and Jbeta (13) primers were used in the PCR. Data came from immunoSEQ multiplex PCR; TCRdb stores just in-frame clones and leaves some out. The repertoire has 150,000 to 200,000 clones, roughly 82% of them found once; the top ten carry more than 1.5%. The CDR3 length is 15 residues. Germline loops: CDR1 MNHNY, CDR2 SVGAGI (reference sequence). V lost 5 bases to trimming and J lost 6 bases, with 17 bases between them. The material sequenced was PBMCs. The sequence derives from a man aged 35-49 years in good health and CMV-seronegative. The chain combines TRBV6-6 with TRBJ1-5; D is possibly TRBD1 (6 bases). The CDR3, as DNA: TGTGCCAGCAGTGCCCAATCGACAGGTCCTCAGCCCCAGCATTTT. Protein: CASSAQSTGPQPQHF.